The present T cell receptor (beta chain) was sequenced within a study of OX40 agonist ivuxolimab in advanced cancers. Overall study context: The dose-escalation group included hepatocellular carcinoma, melanoma, renal cell carcinoma and head and neck cancer. Prior anti-PD-1, anti-PD-L1 or anti-CTLA-4 therapy was allowed; 40% had some. Regarding the study as a whole: The mean number of expanded clones was higher in CD8+ T cells than in CD4+.

The V gene lost 6 bases and the J gene lost 5 bases, with 16 bases spanning the gap. CDR3 size: 14 residues. CDR1 and CDR2 (germline): SQVTM, ANQGSEA. Using immunoSEQ multiplex PCR, the repertoire was profiled, and TCRdb retains in-frame clones only, with some absent. Of under 20,000 clones in the sample, about four fifths were seen once. Points on this clone: Antigen: not known.

The chain joins TRBV29-1 to TRBJ2-2, with D perhaps TRBD1 (5 bases). The sample consisted of CD4+ or CD8+ T cells sorted from blood, taken in a trial of the OX40 agonist ivuxolimab. The source of this sequence is an adult with an advanced solid tumor such as melanoma, head and neck, liver or kidney cancer. CDR3 region: CSVNLGKGTGELFF. The CDR3 bases are TGCAGCGTAAATCTGGGGAAGGGGACCGGGGAGCTGTTTTTT.